This entry lists 25 T cell receptor beta chains sequenced from one sample in a study of blood T cell repertoires in COVID-19. Clones were sequenced by immunoSEQ multiplex PCR, and TCRdb holds only the in-frame ones, with some missing. This table holds around 430,000 clones, about 91% found once. The sequencing input was peripheral blood. These receptors originate from a woman in her forties or fifties with COVID-19, enrolled during active disease.

The J gene is TRBJ1-5, the V gene TRBV6-6; D is perhaps TRBD1 (5 bases). CDR1 is MNHNY, CDR2 SVGAGI, per germline (reference sequence). The CDR3 totals 16 residues. V lost 0 bases, J lost 4 bases, and 13 bases lay in between. The CDR3 protein is CASSYSRGTTNQPQHF. The CDR3 DNA sequence: TGTGCCAGCAGTTACTCGAGAGGGACTACTAATCAGCCCCAGCATTTT.

This chain joins TRBV6-5 and TRBJ2-7; 10 nucleotides line up with TRBD2. CDR3 length: 13 amino acids. The V and J ends lost 4 bases and 4 bases, in that order; junction bases with no gene match: 1. Germline lookup yields CDR1 MNHEY and CDR2 SVGAGI. The CDR3, as DNA: TGTGCCAGCAGTTGGACTAGCGGTTACGAGCAGTACTTC. The encoded protein is CASSWTSGYEQYF.

The chain links TRBV5-8 to TRBJ1-6, with unresolved D. CDR1 SGHTS and CDR2 YDEGEE come from the germline V gene. This CDR3 spans 13 amino acids. Trimming stripped 3 bases from V and 9 bases from J, with 10 bases between. The CDR3 sequence: CASSSTVPSPLHF. For the CDR3, the DNA is TGTGCCAGCAGCTCCACAGTACCTTCACCCCTCCACTTT.

The chain recombines TRBV21-1 with TRBJ1-6. TRBV21-1 is tagged as a pseudogene. CDR3 size: 15 residues. CDR3 residues: CASSLRRGGDSPLHF. The CDR3 bases are TGTGCCAGCAGCCTTCGTCGGGGCGGGGATTCACCCCTCCACTTT.

This clone has just one count. The chain links TRBV7-2 to TRBJ2-1; 11 bases are shared with TRBD1. This CDR3 has 14 residues. The germline V gene has CDR1 SGHTA and CDR2 FQGNSA. V trimming: 5 bases; J trimming: 8 bases; junction bases outside the gene matches: 5. CDR3 in DNA: TGTGCCAGCAGCCCCGGGACAGGGGGTTATGAGCAGTTCTTC. Residues: CASSPGTGGYEQFF.

The CDR3 loop reads CASNRGSGRTEAFF. DNA for the CDR3: TGCGCCAGCAACCGAGGATCGGGGAGAACTGAAGCTTTCTTT. This chain connects TRBV10-2 to TRBJ1-1; D is ambiguous. V was pared by 7 bases and J by 5 bases, with 17 bases between. Germline loops: CDR1 WSHSY, CDR2 SAAADI. The CDR3 contains 14 residues.

The chain carries TRBV6-5 and TRBJ1-3; D call uncertain. CDR3 length equals 14 residues. The V end was cut by 10 bases, the J end by 0 bases, with 13 bases between. CDR1 and CDR2 (germline): MNHEY, SVGAGI. The CDR3: CATGNTGSGNTIYF. The CDR3 DNA reads as TGTGCCACCGGGAACACCGGCTCTGGAAACACCATATATTTT.

V and J are TRBV5-6 and TRBJ2-7, with 11 bases matching TRBD1. The CDR3 totals 15 residues. Germline CDR1 and CDR2: SGHDT and YYEEEE. Trimming took 4 bases from V and 7 from J; bases not matched to a gene: 10. CDR3 nucleotides: TGTGCCAGCAGCCGCAACGGACAGGGGGCTATTGAGCAGTACTTC. This sequence encodes CASSRNGQGAIEQYF. Filled out from reference TRBV5-6 and TRBJ2-7, the complete variable domain reads DAGVTQSPTHLIKTRGQQVTLRCSPKSGHDTVSWYQQALGQGPQFIFQYYEEEERQRGNFPDRFSGHQFPNYSSELNVNALLLGDSALYLCASSRNGQGAIEQYFGPGTRLTVT.

This chain links TRBV28 with TRBJ1-1; 9 bases are a match to TRBD1. Germline values: CDR1 MDHEN, CDR2 SYDVKM. The CDR3 length is 16 residues. With 5 bases clipped from V and 4 bases from J, the junction kept 11 bases outside the gene matches. The CDR3 loop reads CASSAETGGVGTEAFF. The CDR3, as DNA: TGTGCCAGCAGTGCAGAGACAGGGGGGGTGGGCACTGAAGCTTTCTTT. Full variable domain (missing parts from reference TRBV28 and TRBJ1-1): DVKVTQSSRYLVKRTGEKVFLECVQDMDHENMFWYRQDPGLGLRLIYFSYDVKMKEKGDIPEGYSVSREKKERFSLILESASTNQTSMYLCASSAETGGVGTEAFFGQGTRLTVV.

The chain carries TRBV28 and TRBJ1-3; D not certain. The CDR3 extends over 14 amino acids. Trimming cost V 3 bases and J 2 bases, with 8 bases left between them. The germline V gene encodes CDR1 MDHEN and CDR2 SYDVKM. The CDR3 DNA follows: TGTGCCAGCAGTTTGGCGGGGACTGGAAACACCATATATTTT. Amino acids: CASSLAGTGNTIYF.

This clone was seen only once. CDR3 DNA sequence: TGTGCCAGTAGCGGAAGGGGCACAGGGTTGTCAGATACGCAGTATTTT. Translated: CASSGRGTGLSDTQYF. The chain uses TRBV19 and TRBJ2-3; D may be TRBD1 (6 bases). Per germline, CDR1 LNHDA and CDR2 SQIVND (reference sequence). Trimming pared 6 bases from V and 4 bases from J, leaving 20 bases between. CDR3 size: 16 residues.

This clone is a singleton in its sample. The chain is built from TRBV2 and TRBJ1-5, with D perhaps TRBD1 (5 bases). Germline V gives CDR1 SNHLY, CDR2 FYNNEI. The CDR3 is 15 amino acids. Trimming left V 7 bases short and J 4 bases short, with 17 bases between. The chain's CDR3 is CASKGRGAMNQPQHF. The CDR3 DNA is TGTGCCAGCAAGGGTCGCGGGGCCATGAATCAGCCCCAGCATTTT. Variable domain in full (rest from reference TRBV2 and TRBJ1-5): EPEVTQTPSHQVTQMGQEVILRCVPISNHLYFYWYRQILGQKVEFLVSFYNNEISEKSEIFDDQFSVERPDGSNFTLKIRSTKLEDSAMYFCASKGRGAMNQPQHFGDGTRLSIL.

J is TRBJ1-2 and V is TRBV27, with 10 bases that match TRBD1. Looked up from germline, CDR1 is MNHEY and CDR2 is SMNVEV (reference sequence). J was trimmed by 4 bases and V by 4 bases; bases with no gene match: 6. The CDR3 has 15 residues. The CDR3 here is CASSSSGTGVYGYTF. CDR3 DNA: TGTGCCAGCAGTTCGTCCGGGACAGGGGTCTATGGCTACACCTTC.

V and J are TRBV9 and TRBJ2-5, with 11 positions matching TRBD1. CDR1 and CDR2 (germline): SGDLS, YYNGEE. V lost 3 bases and J lost 5; bases outside the gene matches: 6. CDR3 length: 15 amino acids. Written as DNA, the CDR3 is TGTGCCAGCAGCGGAGGACAGGGGGCATGGGAGACCCAGTACTTC. This encodes CASSGGQGAWETQYF.

V usage is TRBV24-1 and J usage is TRBJ1-2, with TRBD1 matching 8 bases. The CDR3 length is 15 residues. Germline values: CDR1 KGHDR, CDR2 SFDVKD. The V gene end was trimmed by 3 bases and the J gene end by 6 bases; junction bases not matched to a gene: 8. The CDR3 nucleotides read TGTGCCACCAGTGATACGTCTCAGGGGGCTAATGGCTACACCTTC. This codes for CATSDTSQGANGYTF.

The V call is TRBV12-3 or TRBV12-4, the J call TRBJ1-2, with D perhaps TRBD1 (6 bases). Trimming removed 3 bases from V and 8 bases from J, with 13 bases in between. The CDR3 is 13 amino acids. The CDR3 region has the DNA TGTGCCAGCAGTTTCCCCAGGGGCCGGGGCTACACCTTC. As protein: CASSFPRGRGYTF.

J is TRBJ2-7 and V is TRBV3-1 (or the pseudogene TRBV3-2); 11 positions match TRBD1. Germline V gene data show CDR1 as LGHDT and CDR2 as YNNKEL (reference sequence). This CDR3 spans 15 amino acids. Trimming took 0 bases from V and 5 from J; bases not matched to a gene: 3. The DNA of the CDR3 is TGTGCCAGCAGCCAAGATACGGGACAGGGGGACGAGCAGTACTTC. It translates to CASSQDTGQGDEQYF.

In DNA, the CDR3 is TGTGCCAGCAGCGCCCCCCTAGAGGGTACAGTAAACACTGAAGCTTTCTTT. Residues: CASSAPLEGTVNTEAFF. The V and J genes are TRBV9 and TRBJ1-1, with D unclear. CDR3 length equals 17 residues. V lost 3 bases and J lost 2, with 20 bases in between. Germline CDR1 and CDR2: SGDLS and YYNGEE.

The gene calls are TRBV18 and TRBJ1-2; D remains unclear. CDR1 KGHSH and CDR2 LQKENI come from the germline V gene. V gave up 0 bases and J gave up 4 bases, with 12 bases separating them. CDR3 length: 15 amino acids. The CDR3 sequence is CASSPPSNLLYGYTF. The DNA of the CDR3 is TGTGCCAGCTCACCACCGAGCAACCTCCTCTATGGCTACACCTTC.

This rearrangement joins TRBV5-1 to TRBJ2-7, with TRBD1 identical over 10 bases. Germline V gene sequence: CDR1 SGHRS, CDR2 YFSETQ. The V segment lost 4 bases and the J segment 0 bases; nucleotides outside the gene matches: 4. CDR3 length: 15 amino acids. The CDR3 sequence: CASSRGTGASYEQYF. The CDR3 nucleotides are TGCGCCAGCAGCCGCGGGACAGGGGCCTCCTACGAGCAGTACTTC.

The CDR3 region has the DNA TGTGCCAGCAGCAAAGGGGCTAGCGGGGGAACTGAGCAGTTCTTC. Translating gives CASSKGASGGTEQFF. The chain employs TRBV11-3 and TRBJ2-1, with 10 bases identical to TRBD2. V gave up 5 bases and J gave up 9 bases; unmatched junction bases: 10. This CDR3 comprises 15 residues. The germline CDR1 and CDR2 sequences are SGHNT and YENEEA.

This chain links TRBV5-1 with TRBJ2-3; 8 bases align to TRBD2. The CDR3 spans 14 residues. Per the germline V gene, CDR1 is SGHRS and CDR2 is YFSETQ. V shed 9 bases, J shed 0 bases, and the junction held 6 bases outside the gene matches. CDR3 amino acids: CATSGGVSTDTQYF. As DNA, the CDR3 is TGCGCCACCTCCGGGGGGGTAAGCACAGATACGCAGTATTTT.

The chain links TRBV29-1 to TRBJ2-1; 8 bases map to TRBD2. The V gene end was trimmed by 6 bases and the J gene end by 2 bases; junction bases not matched to a gene: 6. Per germline, CDR1 SQVTM and CDR2 ANQGSEA. The CDR3 is 14 residues long. The CDR3 DNA follows: TGCAGCGTCCACGGAGCGGGGGCCTACAATGAGCAGTTCTTC. Encoded protein: CSVHGAGAYNEQFF.

The chain has TRBV2 and TRBJ1-3; 7 bases are shared with TRBD1. The germline V gene has CDR1 SNHLY and CDR2 FYNNEI. After removal of 3 bases from V and 2 bases from J, the junction contained 4 bases not matched to a gene. The length of the CDR3 is 15 residues. The CDR3 is CASSDRGLAGNTIYF. In DNA form, the CDR3 reads TGTGCCAGCAGTGACAGGGGGTTAGCTGGAAACACCATATATTTT.

The chain combines TRBV15 with TRBJ2-1; D perhaps matches TRBD1 (6 bases). The CDR3 runs 16 residues. V lost 1 base and J 9 bases, leaving 19 bases between the germline ends. CDR1 LNHNV and CDR2 YYDKDF come from the germline V gene (reference sequence). DNA of the CDR3: TGTGCCACCAGCAGAGTACAGGGATCCTACAATGCTGAGCAGTTCTTC. Protein product: CATSRVQGSYNAEQFF.